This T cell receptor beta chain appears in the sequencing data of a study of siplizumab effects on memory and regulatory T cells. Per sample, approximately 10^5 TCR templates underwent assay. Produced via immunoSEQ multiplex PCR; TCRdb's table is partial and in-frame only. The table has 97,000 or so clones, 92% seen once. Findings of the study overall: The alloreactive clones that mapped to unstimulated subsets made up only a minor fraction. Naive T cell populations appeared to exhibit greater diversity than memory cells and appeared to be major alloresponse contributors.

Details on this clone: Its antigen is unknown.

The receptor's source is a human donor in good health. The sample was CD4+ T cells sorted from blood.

Here the CDR3 DNA reads TGTGCCAGCAGCTCCCGGGTAGCTGGGTCCTACGAGCAGTACTTC. Translating gives CASSSRVAGSYEQYF. This chain joins TRBV11-2 and TRBJ2-7; D is ambiguous. Trimming shortened V by 4 bases and J by 1 base, and 14 bases separated the two germline ends. The germline CDR1 and CDR2 sequences are SGHAT and FQNNGV. The length of the CDR3 is 15 residues.